This T cell receptor (beta chain) emerged from a study of cytomegalovirus exposure and HLA in healthy donors listed by TCRdb under 2017. Regarding the study in general: An earlier analysis of several hundred of the donors reported 250 to 300 Gb of sequence data and around 120 million unique TCR beta sequences from roughly 180 million T cells. The study was designed to test whether signatures of past pathogen exposure could be identified by cataloging public T cell receptors. In a later genetic analysis, genome-wide SNP genotypes for about 55% of the 666 donors were used, and that subset was treated as a discovery cohort. Among the approximately 400 genotyped donors, about 83% belonged to the genetic ancestry cluster associated with self-reported Caucasian donors. An early release that covered some 640 HLA-typed donors contained about 300 gigabases of sequencing data and 65 million to 100 million unique TCR sequences. Roughly five DR-DQ haplotypes were treated as single units for association and clustering because of strong linkage in the cohort. Donor age, sex, ethnicity and CMV serostatus were compiled together with the repertoire data. In the later analysis, no new phenotypic data were used to find candidate immune exposures; instead, reliance was placed on TCR beta sequences and their occurrence across donors. Among 398 genotyped donors of the cohort, an average of around 250,000 unique TCR beta nucleotide sequences was sequenced per donor, of which 15% to 20% were non-productive. The study used immunosequencing to profile the T cell repertoires of about 670 subjects and linked those repertoires to cytomegalovirus serostatus. The number of typed donors differed by locus: about 620-640 for A, B, C, DRB1 and DQB1; approximately 540 for DQA1; around 610 for DPA1; and 400 to 480 for DPB1. A later analysis re-examined previously published TCR beta repertoires from about 700 donors and added high-resolution HLA genotyping to investigate patterns of TCR occurrence. In addition to the first cohort of 666 subjects, a separate validation cohort of under 150 different subjects was used. Every discovery cohort repertoire had been produced on one sequencing platform. HLA typing included class I and class II loci at four-digit resolution. To decide whether each TCR beta V gene segment behaved as functional or pseudogenic, an earlier analysis of fewer than 750 of the donors relied on high-throughput TCR beta sequencing. The study combined high-throughput TCR immunosequencing, statistical association of individual TCRs with disease status, and machine learning to predict cytomegalovirus infection status.

The sample holds a few counts of this clone. Its antigen remains unidentified. Base-call qualities are not available, and no considerably larger clone is one nucleotide away. The investigation overall reported the following: Because the 87-base-pair reads could not distinguish some IMGT-functional V segments, including TRBV6-2 and TRBV6-3, those segments were excluded. According to a later analysis, most CMV-associated TCR beta chains appeared to be HLA-restricted, and the HLA associations seemed to be driven largely by CMV exposure. A few of the identified cytomegalovirus-associated TCR beta chains were confirmed in vitro to be specific for cytomegalovirus antigens. Several of the top co-occurrence clusters appeared to be linked to parvovirus B19, influenza, CMV and Epstein-Barr virus, according to a later analysis. In both the original and validation cohorts, the classifier was reported to diagnose cytomegalovirus status with high specificity and sensitivity. A later genetic analysis associated a missense DCLRE1C variant with V-gene and J-gene trimming of TCR beta chains, and an independent cohort replicated the association. In an earlier analysis of 587 of the donors, most TCR beta V segments were observed in productive rearrangements about 90% or about 30% of the time, broadly matching IMGT annotations. HLA typing was unavailable for some donors at each locus, so association tests used only the typed subset. In this cohort, only TCR beta chains were sequenced, and detectable features were limited by the absence of alpha or paired-chain data. Because counts were too low, roughly 17 rarely observed V segments, including chromosome 9 orphons, were left out of the earlier analysis of 587 of the donors. Across donors, most TCR sequences were observed very rarely, whereas some public TCRs were present in many individuals. According to the authors, the approach could potentially be generalized to other disease states and immunological phenotypes. In a later analysis, HLA-associated TCR beta chains showed more clonal expansion and lower generation probabilities than non-associated chains that were equally common. According to a later genetic analysis, donors in an Asian-associated ancestry cluster had fewer N-insertions in productive TCRs than the approximately 630-donor mean. Assigning TCR associations to individual alleles was difficult when HLA alleles, especially DR and DQ, strongly co-occurred. Linkage disequilibrium might explain the correlated functional status among segregating V segments, but an unknown experimental factor could not be ruled out. A further reported finding was that TCR beta sequences accurately predicted the HLA-A and HLA-B alleles for most subjects in the first cohort. The study gave a list of about 170 TCR beta chains associated with cytomegalovirus. Immune exposure information for the cohort was limited to CMV serostatus. In a later analysis, some 18,000 TCR beta sequences were associated with specific HLA alleles at a false discovery rate of 0.05. A later analysis found that TCR association rates varied across HLA loci, with DRB1 alleles showing the most associated TCRs and HLA-C alleles the fewest. The presence/absence analyses assumed that sequencing depth was roughly uniform across donors, and that assumption may not be true. The sequencing pipeline was judged likely to have produced a cluster of highly shared sequence variants as a technical artifact.

Trimming leaves V shorter by 1 base and J shorter by 10 bases, with the junction holding 7 bases beyond the gene matches. The CDR3 runs 14 amino acids, cysteine and phenylalanine included. The sequence is cut down to CDR3 DNA, 42 bases in frame from base 1. As encoded in the germline V gene (reference sequence), CDR1 is GTSNPN while CDR2 is SVGIG. The cohort was made up of approximately 700 healthy bone marrow donors. At the time of sampling, every cohort member was nominally healthy, though immune exposures that went unrecorded were likely present. The donor was CMV seropositive and belonged to the group of 250 to 300 seropositive cohort members. A peripheral blood sample was collected from each donor, and TCR beta sequencing was performed on peripheral blood mononuclear cells. Genomic DNA was extracted from the blood cell samples with the Qiagen DNeasy Blood Extraction Kit. Libraries were constructed by the immunoSEQ multiplex PCR assay. For the multiplex PCR, a mixture combining 60 forward primers for TCR Vbeta segments and 13 reverse primers for TCR Jbeta segments was used. The CDR3 region of rearranged TCR beta genes was amplified from genomic DNA by a multiplex PCR assay. On the Illumina HiSeq System, the amplified TCR beta libraries were sequenced as 87-base-pair reads. The original methods were these. Across the 500 to 850 repertoires, a later analysis counted 75 million to 90 million unique TCR beta chains, about 10 million of which were shared by at least two donors. A nearest-neighbor algorithm error-corrected the raw reads and collapsed the reads into unique sequences, merging closely related sequences to remove PCR and sequencing errors. Alignment of CDR3 sequences to IMGT reference sequences was used to assign V, D and J gene segments. For a sequence to be retained, at least a six-nucleotide match to both a V gene segment and a J gene segment was required. A rearrangement was called productive if the CDR3 had no stop codons and remained in frame with V and J, and every other rearrangement was called non-productive. CDR3 was defined by IMGT convention, running from the second conserved V-encoded cysteine to the conserved J-encoded phenylalanine. The earlier analysis of approximately 500 of the donors excluded sequences that lacked an unambiguous match to a single V gene segment. An earlier analysis of around 600 of the donors classified V segments as functional when productive rearrangements were above 56.7% and as segregating when the standard deviation between donors was above 5%. To diagnose cytomegalovirus status from the catalog of TCR beta chain sequences, a statistical classification framework was built. A later analysis assigned V and J genes by comparing TCR nucleotide sequences with IMGT/GENE-DB human TR gene sequences. Using the TCRdist pipeline, a later analysis assigned CDR3 sequences along with most-parsimonious VDJ recombination scenarios. A later analysis defined each TCR beta chain by its CDR3 amino acid sequence plus V-gene family, and excluded reads lacking a unique V-gene family. As a way to deal with suspected cross-contamination and a sequencing artifact, a later analysis dropped 450 to 600 nucleotide sequences that were highly shared and had low generation probability. For each public chain, a later analysis derived a clonal expansion index from normalized ranks of inferred template counts within each repertoire. Generation probabilities in a later analysis came from a VDJ recombination model fitted to out-of-frame rearrangements, and those results were checked against IGoR. In a later analysis, TCR-TCR, TCR-HLA and TCR-CMV co-occurrence was scored with hypergeometric tests, and a repertoire-size bias correction was applied to TCR pairs. To estimate false discovery rates, a later analysis permuted the HLA or CMV assignments 20 times. In a later analysis, co-occurring TCRs were grouped using DBSCAN, with TCRdist sequence similarity added in when clustering inside HLA-allele-positive subsets. For co-occurrence clustering, repertoires with fewer than 30,000 or more than 120,000 public chains were excluded, along with five repertoires with anomalous nucleotide sharing. The source is immuneACCESS, and TCRdb retained only in-frame sequences with V and J called. Part of the clones is not carried over; for the studies checked, unresolved V genes explain less than half of this, and the remainder is unexplained. V, J and clone size reflect that table, while D and trimming were determined from the DNA. The sample data list some 140,000 clones, and around 86% of these were observed just once. The leading ten clones occupy roughly 7.7% of the sample.

Sequencing was carried out using PBMCs. This receptor was identified in a woman aged 45-59 years in good health and CMV-seropositive. The receptor chain draws on TRBV30 and TRBJ2-1, and 10 junction bases match TRBD2. The DNA sequence reads TGTGCCTGGAGTGATTTGGGACTAGCGTTCGAGCAGTTCTTC. The encoded protein is CAWSDLGLAFEQFF.